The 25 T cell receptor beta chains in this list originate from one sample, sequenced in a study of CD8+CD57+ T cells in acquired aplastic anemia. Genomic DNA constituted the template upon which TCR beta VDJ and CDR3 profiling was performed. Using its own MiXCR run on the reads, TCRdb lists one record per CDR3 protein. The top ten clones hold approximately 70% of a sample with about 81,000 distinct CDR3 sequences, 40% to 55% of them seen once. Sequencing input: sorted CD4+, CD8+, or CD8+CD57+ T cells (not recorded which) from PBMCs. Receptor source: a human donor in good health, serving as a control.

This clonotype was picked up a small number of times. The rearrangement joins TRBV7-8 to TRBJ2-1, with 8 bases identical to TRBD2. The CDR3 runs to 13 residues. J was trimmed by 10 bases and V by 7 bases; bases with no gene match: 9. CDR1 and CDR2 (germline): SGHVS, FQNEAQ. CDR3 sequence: CASTGTRHGEQFF. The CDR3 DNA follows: TGTGCCAGCACGGGGACTAGGCACGGGGAGCAGTTCTTC. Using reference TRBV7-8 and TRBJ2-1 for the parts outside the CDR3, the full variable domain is GAGVSQSPRYKVAKRGQDVALRCDPISGHVSLFWYQQALGQGPEFLTYFQNEAQLDKSGLPSDRFFAERPEGSVSTLKIQRTQQEDSAVYLCASTGTRHGEQFFGPGTRLTVL.

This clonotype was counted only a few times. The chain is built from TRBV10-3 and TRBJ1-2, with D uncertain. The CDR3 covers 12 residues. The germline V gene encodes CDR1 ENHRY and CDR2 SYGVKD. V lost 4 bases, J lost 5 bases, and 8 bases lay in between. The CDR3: CAISANEYGYTF. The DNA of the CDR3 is TGTGCCATCAGTGCCAATGAGTATGGCTACACCTTC.

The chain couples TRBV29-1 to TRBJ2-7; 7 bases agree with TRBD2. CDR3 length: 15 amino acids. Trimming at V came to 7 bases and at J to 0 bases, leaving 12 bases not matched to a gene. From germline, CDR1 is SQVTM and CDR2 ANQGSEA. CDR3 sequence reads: CSGSGGDSHSYEQYF. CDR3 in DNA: TGCAGCGGCTCGGGAGGAGACAGCCACTCCTACGAGCAGTACTTC.

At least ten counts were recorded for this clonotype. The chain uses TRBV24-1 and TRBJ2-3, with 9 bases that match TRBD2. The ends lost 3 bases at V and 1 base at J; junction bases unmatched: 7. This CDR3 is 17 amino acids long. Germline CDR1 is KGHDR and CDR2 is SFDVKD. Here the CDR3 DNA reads TGTGCCACCAGTGATCACTTAGCGGGGGCGGGCACAGATACGCAGTATTTT. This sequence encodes CATSDHLAGAGTDTQYF.

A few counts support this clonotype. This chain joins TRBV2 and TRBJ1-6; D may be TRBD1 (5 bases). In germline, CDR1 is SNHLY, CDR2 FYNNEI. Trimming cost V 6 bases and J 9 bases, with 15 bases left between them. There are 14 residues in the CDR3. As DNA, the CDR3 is TGTGCCAGCAGAGAACAGGCAGGTTCTTCACCCCTCCACTTT. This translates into CASREQAGSSPLHF. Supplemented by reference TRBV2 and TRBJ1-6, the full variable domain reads EPEVTQTPSHQVTQMGQEVILRCVPISNHLYFYWYRQILGQKVEFLVSFYNNEISEKSEIFDDQFSVERPDGSNFTLKIRSTKLEDSAMYFCASREQAGSSPLHFGNGTRLTVT.

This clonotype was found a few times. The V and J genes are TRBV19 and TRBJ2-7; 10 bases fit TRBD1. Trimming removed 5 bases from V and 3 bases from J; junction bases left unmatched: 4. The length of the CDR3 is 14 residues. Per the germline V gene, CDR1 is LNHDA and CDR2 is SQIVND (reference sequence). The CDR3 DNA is TGTGCCAGTAGTCCCGGGACAGGGGACTACGAGCAGTACTTC. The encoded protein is CASSPGTGDYEQYF.

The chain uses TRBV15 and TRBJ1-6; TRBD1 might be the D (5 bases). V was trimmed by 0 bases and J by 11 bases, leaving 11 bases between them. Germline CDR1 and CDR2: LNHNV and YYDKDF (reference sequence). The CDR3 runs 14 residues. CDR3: CATSRDRAGAPLHF. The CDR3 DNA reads TGTGCCACCAGCAGAGACAGGGCCGGGGCACCCCTCCACTTT. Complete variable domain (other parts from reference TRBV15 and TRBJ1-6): DAMVIQNPRYQVTQFGKPVTLSCSQTLNHNVMYWYQQKSSQAPKLLFHYYDKDFNNEADTPDNFQSRRPNTSFCFLDIRSPGLGDTAMYLCATSRDRAGAPLHFGNGTRLTVT.

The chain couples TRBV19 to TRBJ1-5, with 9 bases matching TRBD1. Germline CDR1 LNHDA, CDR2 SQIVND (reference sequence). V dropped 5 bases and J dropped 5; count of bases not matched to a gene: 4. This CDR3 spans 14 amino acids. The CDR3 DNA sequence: TGTGCCAGTAGTGTGGGACAGGGTCATCAGCCCCAGCATTTT. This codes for CASSVGQGHQPQHF.

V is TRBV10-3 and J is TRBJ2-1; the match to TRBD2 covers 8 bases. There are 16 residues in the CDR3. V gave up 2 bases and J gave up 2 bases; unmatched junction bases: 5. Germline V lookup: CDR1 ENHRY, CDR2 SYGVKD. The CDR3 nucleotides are TGTGCCATCAGTGAGCGTGGACTAGCAGCCTACAATGAGCAGTTCTTC. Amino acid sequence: CAISERGLAAYNEQFF.

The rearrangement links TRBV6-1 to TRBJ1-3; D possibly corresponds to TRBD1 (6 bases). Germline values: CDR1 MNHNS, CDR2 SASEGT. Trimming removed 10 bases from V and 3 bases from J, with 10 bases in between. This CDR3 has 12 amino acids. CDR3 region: CANWDNGNTIYF. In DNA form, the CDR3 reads TGTGCCAACTGGGACAATGGAAACACCATATATTTT.

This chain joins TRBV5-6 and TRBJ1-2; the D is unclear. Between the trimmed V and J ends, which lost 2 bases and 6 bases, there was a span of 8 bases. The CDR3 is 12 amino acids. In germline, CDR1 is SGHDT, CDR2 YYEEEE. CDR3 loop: CASSLTFDGYTF. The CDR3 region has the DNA TGTGCCAGCAGCTTAACCTTCGATGGCTACACCTTC.

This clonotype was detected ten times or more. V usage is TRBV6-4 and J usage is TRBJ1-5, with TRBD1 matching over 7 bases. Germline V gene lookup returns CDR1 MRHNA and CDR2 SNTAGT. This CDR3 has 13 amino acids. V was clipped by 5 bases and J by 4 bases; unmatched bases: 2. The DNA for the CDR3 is TGTGCCAGCAGTACAGGGGCGAATCAGCCCCAGCATTTT. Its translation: CASSTGANQPQHF.

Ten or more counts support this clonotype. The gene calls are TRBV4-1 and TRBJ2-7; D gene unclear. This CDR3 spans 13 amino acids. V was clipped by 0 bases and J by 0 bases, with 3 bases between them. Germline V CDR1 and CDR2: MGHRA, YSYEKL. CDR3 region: CASSQDRSYEQYF. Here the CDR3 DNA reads TGCGCCAGCAGCCAAGATCGCTCCTACGAGCAGTACTTC.

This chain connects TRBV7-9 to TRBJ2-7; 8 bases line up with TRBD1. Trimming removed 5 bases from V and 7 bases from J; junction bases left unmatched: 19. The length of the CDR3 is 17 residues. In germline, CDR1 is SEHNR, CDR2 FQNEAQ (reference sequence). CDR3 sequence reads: CASSRPLRDRPRWEQYF. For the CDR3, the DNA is TGTGCCAGCAGCCGCCCCCTCCGGGACAGGCCTCGATGGGAGCAGTACTTC.

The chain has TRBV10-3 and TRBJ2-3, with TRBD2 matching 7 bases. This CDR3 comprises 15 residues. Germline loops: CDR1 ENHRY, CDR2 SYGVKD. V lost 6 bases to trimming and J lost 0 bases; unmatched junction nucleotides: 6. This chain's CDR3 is CAIRPAGTSTDTQYF. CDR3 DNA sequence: TGTGCCATCAGGCCAGCGGGGACGAGCACAGATACGCAGTATTTT.

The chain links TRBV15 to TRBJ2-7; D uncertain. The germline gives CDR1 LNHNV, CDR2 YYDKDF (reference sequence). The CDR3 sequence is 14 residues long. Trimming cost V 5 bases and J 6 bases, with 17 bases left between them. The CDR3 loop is CATSRGAGAAEQYF. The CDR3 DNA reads TGTGCCACCAGCCGTGGAGCCGGCGCAGCCGAGCAGTACTTC.

CDR3: CASSGGESLEQYF. The CDR3, as DNA: TGTGCCAGCAGCGGAGGGGAGTCCCTAGAGCAGTACTTC. The chain couples TRBV9 to TRBJ2-7; perhaps D is TRBD1 or TRBD2 (5 bases each). Germline V CDR1 and CDR2: SGDLS, YYNGEE. Trimming took off 3 bases at V and 7 bases at J, with 14 bases between the two ends. The CDR3 spans 13 residues. Using reference TRBV9 and TRBJ2-7 for the parts outside the CDR3, the full variable domain is DSGVTQTPKHLITATGQRVTLRCSPRSGDLSVYWYQQSLDQGLQFLIQYYNGEERAKGNILERFSAQQFPDLHSELNLSSLELGDSALYFCASSGGESLEQYFGPGTRLTVT.

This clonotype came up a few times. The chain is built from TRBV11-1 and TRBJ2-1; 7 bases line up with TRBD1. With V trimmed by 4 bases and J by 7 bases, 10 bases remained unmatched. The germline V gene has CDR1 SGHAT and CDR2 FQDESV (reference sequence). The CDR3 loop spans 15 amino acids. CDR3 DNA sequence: TGTGCCAGCAGCTACAAGGGGGCGCTTAAAAATGAGCAGTTCTTC. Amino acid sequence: CASSYKGALKNEQFF.

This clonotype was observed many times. CDR3 sequence: CASSPGLSYEQYF. The CDR3 coding sequence is TGTGCCAGCAGCCCGGGACTCTCCTACGAGCAGTACTTC. This chain uses TRBV6-1 with TRBJ2-7; maybe TRBD2 (6 bases). CDR3 length: 13 residues. Germline assignment: CDR1 MNHNS and CDR2 SASEGT. V dropped 6 bases and J dropped 0 bases, with 9 bases sitting between them.

CDR3 sequence: CATSDKGLVPQYF. The DNA for the CDR3 is TGTGCCACCAGTGACAAGGGACTAGTCCCGCAGTATTTT. This chain links TRBV24-1 with TRBJ2-3, with TRBD2 matching over 8 bases. The CDR3 extends over 13 amino acids. Germline V gene sequence: CDR1 KGHDR, CDR2 SFDVKD. V trimming: 4 bases; J trimming: 10 bases; junction bases outside the gene matches: 6.

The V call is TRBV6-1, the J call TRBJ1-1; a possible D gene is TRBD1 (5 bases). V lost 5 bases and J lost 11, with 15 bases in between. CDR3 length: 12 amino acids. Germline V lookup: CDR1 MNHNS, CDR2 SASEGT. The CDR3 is CASSPQGGRAFF. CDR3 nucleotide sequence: TGTGCCAGCAGTCCTCAGGGAGGTAGGGCTTTCTTT.

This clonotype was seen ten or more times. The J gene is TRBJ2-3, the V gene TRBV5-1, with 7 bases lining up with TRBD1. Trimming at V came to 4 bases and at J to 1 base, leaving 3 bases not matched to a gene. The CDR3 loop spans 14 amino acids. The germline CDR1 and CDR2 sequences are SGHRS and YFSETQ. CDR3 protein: CASSTGQGTDTQYF. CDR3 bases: TGCGCCAGCAGCACTGGACAGGGCACAGATACGCAGTATTTT.

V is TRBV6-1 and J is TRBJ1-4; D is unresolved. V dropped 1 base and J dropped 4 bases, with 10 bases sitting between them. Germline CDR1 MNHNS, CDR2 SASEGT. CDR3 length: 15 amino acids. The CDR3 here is CASSEVSALNEKLFF. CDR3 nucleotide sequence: TGTGCCAGCAGTGAAGTGTCAGCTCTTAATGAAAAACTGTTTTTT.

CDR3 coding DNA: TGTGCCAGCAGAGATCGAACGGGAGGGCCAGATACGCAGTATTTT. This translates into CASRDRTGGPDTQYF. This chain links TRBV25-1 with TRBJ2-3, with 8 bases lining up with TRBD2. CDR1 is MGHDK, CDR2 SYGVNS, per germline. The CDR3 contains 15 residues. V lost 6 bases and J lost 4; bases outside the gene matches: 9.

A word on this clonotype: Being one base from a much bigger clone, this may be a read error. This CDR3 is CATSYTRGNRPRHF. CDR3 nucleotide sequence: TGTGCCACAAGTTACACTCGGGGCAATCGGCCCCGGCATTTT. The V call is TRBV15, the J call TRBJ1-5; D might be TRBD1 (5 bases). The germline V gene has CDR1 LNHNV and CDR2 YYDKDF (reference sequence). This CDR3 contains 14 residues.